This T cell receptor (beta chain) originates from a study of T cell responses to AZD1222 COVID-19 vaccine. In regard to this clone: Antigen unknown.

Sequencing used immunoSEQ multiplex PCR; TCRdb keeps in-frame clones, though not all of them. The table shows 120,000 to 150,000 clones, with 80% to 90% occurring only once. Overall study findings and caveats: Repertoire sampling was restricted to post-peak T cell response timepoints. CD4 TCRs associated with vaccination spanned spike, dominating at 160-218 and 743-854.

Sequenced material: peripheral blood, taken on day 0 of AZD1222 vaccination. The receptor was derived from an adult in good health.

The CDR3 DNA reads TGTGCCAGCTCACCCCCGGACAGGGCCCCCTACGAGCAGTACTTC. Translating it yields CASSPPDRAPYEQYF. The chain carries TRBV18 and TRBJ2-7; 8 nucleotides match TRBD1. The CDR3 spans 15 residues. Trimming removed 3 bases from V and 2 bases from J; junction bases left unmatched: 6. Per germline, CDR1 KGHSH and CDR2 LQKENI.